Below are 17 T cell receptor beta chains sequenced from a single sample in a study of beta chain features in type 1 diabetes. Isolated RNA was reverse transcribed in full, so expressed TCRB transcripts were sequenced. Measured with immunoSEQ multiplex PCR; TCRdb has only the in-frame clones, and not every one. The data contain under 450,000 clones, over 11% of them singletons. Sequenced: naive CD4+ T cells from blood. These receptors all stem from a young man in good health.

In this sample, this clone turned up a few times. Other DNA sequences in the same sample also yield this CDR3. The J gene is TRBJ1-2, the V gene TRBV5-1; 10 bases align to TRBD1. Germline-derived CDR1 and CDR2 are SGHRS and YFSETQ. The CDR3 runs to 15 residues. V lost 4 bases and J lost 4; bases outside the gene matches: 7. The CDR3 DNA is TGCGCCAGCAGCACCGGGACAGGGGCCCCCTATGGCTACACCTTC. Amino acids: CASSTGTGAPYGYTF.

In its sample, this clone was seen a few times. The chain is built from TRBV18 and TRBJ1-1; D unresolved. The CDR3 consists of 14 residues. CDR1 and CDR2 (germline): KGHSH, LQKENI. Trimming left V 3 bases short and J 3 bases short, with 11 bases between. CDR3: CASSPLGSHTEAFF. The CDR3, as DNA: TGTGCCAGCTCACCTCTAGGGTCCCACACTGAAGCTTTCTTT.

DNA of the CDR3: TGTGCCAGCAGCGGGGGCACCGGGGAGCTGTTTTTT. This codes for CASSGGTGELFF. This chain uses TRBV7-7 with TRBJ2-2, with D perhaps assigned TRBD1 or TRBD2 (5 bases each). The germline CDR1 and CDR2 sequences are SSHAT and FNYEAQ (reference sequence). V was clipped by 5 bases and J by 4 bases, with 5 bases between them. The CDR3 extends over 12 amino acids.

This chain uses TRBV30 with TRBJ1-5; D is possibly TRBD1 (5 bases). Germline V gives CDR1 GTSNPN, CDR2 SVGIG (reference sequence). CDR3 size: 14 residues. V gave up 1 base and J gave up 6 bases, with 13 bases separating them. CDR3 sequence: CAWSGGTYIQPQHF. The CDR3 coding sequence is TGTGCCTGGAGTGGTGGGACGTACATTCAGCCCCAGCATTTT.

The sample holds a few counts of this clone. The genes are TRBV9 and TRBJ2-1; possibly TRBD2 for D (6 bases). V lost 0 bases to trimming and J lost 5 bases, with 18 bases between them. Germline V CDR1 and CDR2: SGDLS, YYNGEE. The CDR3 runs 17 residues. CDR3 in DNA: TGTGCCAGCAGCGTAGGGACCACCGCGGGGTCTAACAATGAGCAGTTCTTC. Translated, it gives CASSVGTTAGSNNEQFF.

V and J are TRBV10-3 and TRBJ2-7, with D possibly TRBD2 on 7 matching bases. CDR1 and CDR2 (germline): ENHRY, SYGVKD. This CDR3 contains 15 residues. The V gene lost 6 bases and the J gene lost 1 base, with 16 bases spanning the gap. The CDR3, as DNA: TGTGCCATCAGCCGCGGGGCGGGGGCATCCTACGAGCAGTACTTC. Translating it yields CAISRGAGASYEQYF.

This clone appeared a few times. For the CDR3, the DNA is TGTGCCAGCAGTTCCGGGCCCGCCTACGAGCAGTACTTC. It specifies CASSSGPAYEQYF. The J gene is TRBJ2-7, the V gene TRBV28, with D unclear. This CDR3 has 13 residues. From germline, CDR1 is MDHEN and CDR2 SYDVKM. Between the trimmed V and J ends, which lost 4 bases and 2 bases, there was a span of 9 bases.

The chain uses TRBV6-1 and TRBJ2-7; D possibly corresponds to TRBD2 (5 bases). Germline V gene lookup returns CDR1 MNHNS and CDR2 SASEGT. The CDR3 has 13 amino acids. Deletions cut 0 bases from V and 10 bases from J, with 13 bases between. In nucleotides, the CDR3 is TGTGCCAGCAGTGAAGCCCGCGGGCCGGCCCAGTACGTC. Translation: CASSEARGPAQYV.

V gene TRBV19 combines with J gene TRBJ2-1, with D maybe TRBD2 (5 bases). Germline V CDR1 and CDR2: LNHDA, SQIVND (reference sequence). The CDR3 is made up of 16 amino acids. Trimming took off 5 bases at V and 6 bases at J, with 20 bases between the two ends. CDR3 region: CASSPRESGLGNEQFF. The CDR3 DNA is TGTGCCAGTAGTCCCCGAGAGAGCGGATTGGGCAATGAGCAGTTCTTC.

This clone was seen a handful of times. The genes are TRBV14 and TRBJ1-2, with unresolved D. Trimming removed 4 bases at V and 8 bases at J, with 11 bases between. This CDR3 has 12 residues. Germline lookup yields CDR1 SGHDN and CDR2 FVKESK. CDR3 DNA sequence: TGTGCCAGCAGCCCCAGCGGCTACGGCTACACCTTC. Residues: CASSPSGYGYTF.

This clone was seen a few times. V gene TRBV9 combines with J gene TRBJ1-2, with D maybe TRBD1 (6 bases). Trimming cost V 3 bases and J 7 bases, with 13 bases left between them. The V gene's germline CDR1 is SGDLS and CDR2 YYNGEE. The length of the CDR3 is 13 residues. The CDR3 DNA reads TGTGCCAGCAGCGCACAGGGAGACGCTGGCTACACCTTC. Amino acids: CASSAQGDAGYTF.

The chain combines TRBV6-1 with TRBJ2-7; the D gene is possibly TRBD1 (6 bases). The V end was cut by 4 bases, the J end by 3 bases, with 13 bases between. The CDR3 extends over 14 amino acids. CDR1 is MNHNS, CDR2 SASEGT, per germline. DNA of the CDR3: TGTGCCAGCAGTGTCAGGACAGCGCTCTACGAGCAGTACGTC. Its translation is CASSVRTALYEQYV.

This clone has a handful of counts. The chain carries TRBV6-1 and TRBJ2-1; tentatively, D is TRBD2 (5 bases). With 4 bases removed from V and 7 bases from J, the gap between germline ends came to 23 bases. The CDR3 is made up of 17 amino acids. Germline CDR1 MNHNS, CDR2 SASEGT. CDR3 DNA: TGTGCCAGCAGTGTACCCTTGCGGCGGCTAGCCGCTAATGAGCAGTTCTTC. Its translation is CASSVPLRRLAANEQFF.

The chain has TRBV7-2 and TRBJ2-5; TRBD2 might be the D (5 bases). Trimming stripped 6 bases from V and 5 bases from J, with 16 bases between. The CDR3 is made up of 14 amino acids. The germline V gene encodes CDR1 SGHTA and CDR2 FQGNSA. The chain's CDR3 is CASREWARGETQYF. The CDR3 DNA is TGTGCCAGCAGAGAGTGGGCCAGAGGGGAGACCCAGTACTTC.

The chain links TRBV4-1 to TRBJ2-7, with unresolved D. Germline CDR1 reads MGHRA; CDR2 reads YSYEKL. V was cut by 0 bases and J by 5 bases, with 2 bases left in between. The CDR3 consists of 11 residues. The CDR3 sequence: CASSQDDEQYF. DNA of the CDR3: TGCGCCAGCAGCCAAGATGACGAGCAGTACTTC.

This clone was seen a handful of times. This chain links TRBV30 with TRBJ2-1; D gene unclear. The CDR3 runs 13 residues. V lost 1 base, J lost 7 bases, and 11 bases lay in between. CDR1 GTSNPN and CDR2 SVGIG come from the germline V gene (reference sequence). CDR3 sequence (DNA): TGTGCCTGGAGTGGCAGTTGGTTGAATGAGCAGTTCTTC. Residues: CAWSGSWLNEQFF.

A few counts support this clone. The chain is built from TRBV28 and TRBJ2-7; D is undetermined. V lost 3 bases and J lost 4, with 10 bases in between. Germline CDR1 MDHEN, CDR2 SYDVKM. The CDR3 runs 13 residues. The CDR3: CASSLGRQYEQYV. The CDR3 region has the DNA TGTGCCAGCAGTTTGGGCCGACAATACGAGCAGTACGTC.